The 7 T cell receptor beta chains presented below share a single source sample, sequenced in a study of blood T cell repertoires in COVID-19. The assay was immunoSEQ multiplex PCR, and TCRdb's table has in-frame clones only and misses some. The table has about 270,000 clones, roughly 90% seen once. The source material was PBMCs or T cells enriched from blood (not recorded which). The source is a man aged 35 to 55 who had been exposed to COVID-19.

The chain carries TRBV6-2 or TRBV6-3 and TRBJ1-2; D is uncertain. Trimming took 0 bases from V and 4 from J, leaving 6 bases between them. CDR3 size: 13 residues. The V gene's germline CDR1 is MNHEY and CDR2 SVGEGT. Written as DNA, the CDR3 is TGTGCCAGCAGTTACTCGAGCCTCTATGGCTACACCTTC. Translation: CASSYSSLYGYTF.

This clone has only one observation. This chain joins TRBV4-2 and TRBJ2-6; tentatively, D is TRBD2 (5 bases). The CDR3 length is 17 residues. V shed 1 base and J shed 0 bases, with 10 bases lying between them. Germline values: CDR1 LGHNA, CDR2 YNFKEQ. CDR3 DNA: TGTGCCAGCAGCCAAGTCGAGGGCCTCTCTGGGGCCAACGTCCTGACTTTC. Translated, it gives CASSQVEGLSGANVLTF.

V is TRBV28 and J is TRBJ2-7; D call uncertain. The germline V gene encodes CDR1 MDHEN and CDR2 SYDVKM. The CDR3 extends over 15 amino acids. The V gene lost 4 bases and the J gene lost 2 bases, with 15 bases spanning the gap. The CDR3, as DNA: TGTGCCAGCAGTTCTCTAGGTGATAGTACCTACGAGCAGTACTTC. Protein: CASSSLGDSTYEQYF.

This clone was observed a few times. This chain joins TRBV30 and TRBJ2-1, with 10 bases matching TRBD1. CDR3 length equals 15 residues. From germline, CDR1 is GTSNPN and CDR2 SVGIG (reference sequence). V lost 4 bases and J lost 8; bases outside the gene matches: 11. This CDR3 reads CAWTIPGQGPDEQFF. CDR3 nucleotide sequence: TGTGCCTGGACCATACCGGGACAGGGGCCCGATGAGCAGTTCTTC.

The CDR3 DNA reads TGTGCCAGCAGCTTCCTCTCGGGACAGGGAGGGGCAACTAATGAAAAACTGTTTTTT. Protein sequence: CASSFLSGQGGATNEKLFF. The chain joins TRBV7-9 to TRBJ1-4, with 9 bases fitting TRBD1. With 3 bases clipped from V and 0 bases from J, the junction kept 11 bases outside the gene matches. CDR1 and CDR2 from the germline V gene are SEHNR and FQNEAQ (reference sequence). This CDR3 is built from 19 residues.

Concerning this clone itself: Other DNA sequences within the sample encode an identical CDR3. The rearrangement links TRBV19 to TRBJ2-2; 11 bases align to TRBD2. Germline V gives CDR1 LNHDA, CDR2 SQIVND (reference sequence). The CDR3 contains 15 residues. J lost 4 bases, V lost 3 bases, and 1 base had no gene match. The CDR3 region has the DNA TGTGCCAGTAGTATTGGACTAGCGGGCACCGGGGAGCTGTTTTTT. This sequence encodes CASSIGLAGTGELFF.

CDR3 nucleotides: TGTGCCAGCAACTTGGGGAGGGGGACCTATGGCTACACCTTC. As protein: CASNLGRGTYGYTF. The chain employs TRBV9 and TRBJ1-2; maybe TRBD1 (6 bases). Germline CDR1 SGDLS, CDR2 YYNGEE. The ends were cut back, 6 bases at V and 4 bases at J, with 16 bases in the middle. The CDR3 covers 14 residues.